The 21 T cell receptor beta chains below come from one sample, sequenced in a study of regulatory T cells in long-lasting Graves disease. Indicated time point: persistent/refractory GD, antithyroid drugs over 5 years with positive TRAb. Scientists built the TCR library using RNA that was extracted from PBMCs. Construction of the TCR beta libraries employed iRepertoire HTBI primers in conjunction with Arm-PCR of CDR3 regions. MiXCR was run by TCRdb on the multiplex PCR reads, yielding one entry per CDR3 protein. The sample records roughly 400,000 distinct CDR3 sequences, around a fifth being singletons. This specimen was peripheral blood mononuclear cells (PBMCs), taken when the disease was refractory, from a patient treated with antithyroid drugs. These TCRs come from a female donor with Graves disease.

Of note for this clonotype: A read error may be the cause here, since a much bigger clone is one base away. This chain uses TRBV7-9 with TRBJ2-4; D remains unclear. The germline V gene encodes CDR1 SEHNR and CDR2 FQNEAQ (reference sequence). V was trimmed by 10 bases and J by 0 bases, leaving 7 bases between them. The CDR3 spans 12 residues. CDR3 nucleotide sequence: TGTGCCATCCAGTTAGCCAAAAACATTCAGTACTTC. Protein sequence: CAIQLAKNIQYF.

This clonotype was counted at least ten times. The V and J genes are TRBV15 and TRBJ2-7; D call uncertain. V lost 0 bases, J lost 2 bases, and 8 bases lay in between. The germline gives CDR1 LNHNV, CDR2 YYDKDF (reference sequence). The CDR3 is 14 amino acids. The chain's CDR3 is CATSREAGTYEQYF. CDR3 nucleotide sequence: TGTGCCACCAGCAGAGAAGCCGGTACCTACGAGCAGTACTTC. The whole variable domain, filled in from reference TRBV15 and TRBJ2-7, reads DAMVIQNPRYQVTQFGKPVTLSCSQTLNHNVMYWYQQKSSQAPKLLFHYYDKDFNNEADTPDNFQSRRPNTSFCFLDIRSPGLGDTAMYLCATSREAGTYEQYFGPGTRLTVT.

Concerning this clonotype: This may be a read error, as it is one base from a much larger clone. The chain employs TRBV28 and TRBJ1-1; no clear D gene. Germline V gene sequence: CDR1 MDHEN, CDR2 SYDVKM. The CDR3 extends over 14 amino acids. In DNA, the CDR3 is TGTGCCAGCGGTTTCGAGCGACCGAACACTGAAGCTTTCTTT. Its translation is CASGFERPNTEAFF.

This rearrangement joins TRBV4-1 to TRBJ2-7; 8 nucleotides align to TRBD1. After removal of 2 bases from V and 1 base from J, the junction contained 10 bases not matched to a gene. Germline V lookup: CDR1 MGHRA, CDR2 YSYEKL. The CDR3 runs 17 residues. The CDR3 DNA reads as TGCGCCAGCAGCCAACCCTGGACAGGGCGGGATTCCTACGAGCAGTACTTC. Translated, it gives CASSQPWTGRDSYEQYF.

The chain links TRBV29-1 to TRBJ2-1, with 10 bases fitting TRBD2. The junction had 10 bases not matched to a gene; V was cut back by 7 bases and J by 4 bases. The CDR3 loop spans 15 amino acids. Germline CDR1 and CDR2: SQVTM and ANQGSEA. The CDR3 DNA reads TGCAGCGCCCTCGGCCTAGCGGGAGAATACAATGAGCAGTTCTTC. Its translation is CSALGLAGEYNEQFF.

This clonotype was found once. The chain is built from TRBV2 and TRBJ2-3, with a possible D match to TRBD2 (6 bases). Germline-derived CDR1 and CDR2 are SNHLY and FYNNEI. V dropped 6 bases and J dropped 2 bases, with 18 bases sitting between them. The CDR3 extends over 16 amino acids. The CDR3 here is CASSSNSGPHTDTQYF. In nucleotides, the CDR3 is TGTGCCAGCAGCTCTAATAGCGGCCCCCACACAGATACGCAGTATTTT.

This clonotype has just a few counts. The chain links TRBV11-2 to TRBJ2-7; 9 bases fit TRBD2. The junction had 14 bases not matched to a gene; V was cut back by 5 bases and J by 6 bases. The germline CDR1 and CDR2 sequences are SGHAT and FQNNGV. The CDR3 length is 16 residues. The CDR3 loop reads CASSPMRGTSSGEQYF. CDR3 in DNA: TGTGCCAGCAGCCCAATGCGGGGGACTAGCTCGGGCGAGCAGTACTTC.

Worth noting for this clonotype: Germline and junction disagree at one end, which may indicate a read error. The chain employs TRBV7-9 and TRBJ1-5; 7 positions agree with TRBD1. This CDR3 region has 17 residues. Per the germline V gene, CDR1 is SEHNR and CDR2 is FQNEAQ (reference sequence). CDR3 nucleotide sequence: TGTACCAGCAGCTTCGTGCAGGGGGACATAAGCAATCAGCCCCAGCATTTT. This codes for CTSSFVQGDISNQPQHF.

This chain links TRBV6-2 or TRBV6-3 with TRBJ2-3; D is undetermined. Germline V gene lookup returns CDR1 MNHEY and CDR2 SVGEGT. V lost 0 bases and J 0 bases, leaving 10 bases between the germline ends. The CDR3 runs 16 residues. The CDR3 here is CASSYSTYTSTDTQYF. In nucleotides, the CDR3 is TGTGCCAGCAGTTACTCGACCTACACTAGCACAGATACGCAGTATTTT.

This clonotype was picked up many times. In nucleotides, the CDR3 is TGTGCCAGCAGCCCATTTATGGGAGGACAGGGAAATGGCTACACCTTC. This codes for CASSPFMGGQGNGYTF. This rearrangement joins TRBV7-2 to TRBJ1-2; TRBD1 matches 8 bases. The germline V gene encodes CDR1 SGHTA and CDR2 FQGNSA. With V trimmed by 5 bases and J by 6 bases, 14 bases remained unmatched. The CDR3 is 16 residues long.

The chain joins TRBV12-3 or TRBV12-4 to TRBJ1-1; 7 positions agree with TRBD1. This CDR3 comprises 12 residues. With V trimmed by 8 bases and J by 7 bases, 7 bases remained unmatched. In DNA form, the CDR3 reads TGTGCCAGCCGTTACAGGGGTATTGAAGCTTTCTTT. Translated: CASRYRGIEAFF.

V is TRBV7-2 and J is TRBJ2-7; D is perhaps TRBD1 (5 bases). Germline V gives CDR1 SGHTA, CDR2 FQGNSA. The CDR3 runs to 13 residues. Trimming stripped 5 bases from V and 4 bases from J, with 12 bases between. CDR3 DNA sequence: TGTGCCAGCAGCCAAGGGTCAGGGTACGAGCAGTACTTC. Amino acid sequence: CASSQGSGYEQYF.

This clonotype was seen repeatedly, ten times or more. V gene TRBV27 combines with J gene TRBJ1-1, with 10 bases matching TRBD1. Trimming removed 6 bases from V and 3 bases from J; junction bases left unmatched: 7. This CDR3 has 15 residues. Germline-derived CDR1 and CDR2 are MNHEY and SMNVEV (reference sequence). The CDR3 sequence: CASRTQDRGDTEAFF. The CDR3 nucleotides are TGTGCCAGCAGGACCCAGGACAGGGGGGACACTGAAGCTTTCTTT.

The sample holds a few counts of this clonotype. In DNA form, the CDR3 reads TGTGCCAGCAGTCCCCCTCTGACAGGGGGCGGGCTTTATGGCTACACCTTC. Its protein is CASSPPLTGGGLYGYTF. The chain recombines TRBV28 with TRBJ1-2; TRBD1 matches 10 bases. The CDR3 is made up of 17 amino acids. Per the germline V gene, CDR1 is MDHEN and CDR2 is SYDVKM. The J segment lost 5 bases and the V segment lost 5 bases, leaving 14 bases of the junction unmatched.

The chain recombines TRBV30 with TRBJ2-2; 13 positions agree with TRBD2. The length of the CDR3 is 16 residues. Germline CDR1 is GTSNPN and CDR2 is SVGIG (reference sequence). With 5 bases clipped from V and 5 bases from J, the junction kept 8 bases outside the gene matches. The CDR3 loop reads CAWPGLAGVGTGELFF. The CDR3 bases are TGTGCCTGGCCCGGACTAGCGGGAGTTGGGACCGGGGAGCTGTTTTTT. The variable domain in full, completed from reference TRBV30 and TRBJ2-2, reads SQTIHQWPATLVQPVGSPLSLECTVEGTSNPNLYWYRQAAGRGLQLLFYSVGIGQISSEVPQNLSASRPQDRQFILSSKKLLLSDSGFYLCAWPGLAGVGTGELFFGEGSRLTVL.

The CDR3 loop reads CSAKTSGSGDIQYF. CDR3 nucleotide sequence: TGCAGTGCAAAGACTAGCGGGAGTGGGGACATTCAGTACTTC. V gene TRBV20-1 combines with J gene TRBJ2-4; 12 bases map to TRBD2. Germline CDR1 reads DFQATT; CDR2 reads SNEGSKA (reference sequence). The V gene end was trimmed by 6 bases and the J gene end by 8 bases; junction bases not matched to a gene: 8. CDR3 length: 14 residues.

V gene TRBV7-6 combines with J gene TRBJ2-7; TRBD1 matches at 7 bases. This CDR3 has 15 amino acids. CDR1 and CDR2 (germline): SGHVS, FNYEAQ. Unmatched junction bases numbered 7, after V lost 5 bases and J lost 0 bases. In DNA form, the CDR3 reads TGTGCCAGCAGCCAGTGGACAGGAACCTCCTACGAGCAGTACTTC. As protein: CASSQWTGTSYEQYF. The variable domain in full, with the rest retrieved from reference TRBV7-6 and TRBJ2-7, is GAGVSQSPRYKVTKRGQDVALRCDPISGHVSLYWYRQALGQGPEFLTYFNYEAQQDKSGLPNDRFSAERPEGSISTLTIQRTEQRDSAMYRCASSQWTGTSYEQYFGPGTRLTVT.

This chain joins TRBV25-1 and TRBJ2-7; the D is unclear. This CDR3 is built from 11 residues. The ends were cut back, 3 bases at V and 5 bases at J, with 5 bases in the middle. The germline CDR1 and CDR2 sequences are MGHDK and SYGVNS. CDR3 sequence reads: CASSDTHEQYF. The CDR3 nucleotides are TGTGCCAGCAGTGATACCCACGAGCAGTACTTC.

The sample holds many counts of this clonotype. The CDR3 spells CASAASYEQYF. The DNA of the CDR3 is TGTGCCAGCGCCGCCTCCTACGAGCAGTACTTC. V is TRBV28 and J is TRBJ2-7, with no clear D. The CDR3 loop spans 11 amino acids. Germline V CDR1 and CDR2: MDHEN, SYDVKM. The V end lost 8 bases, the J end lost 0 bases, and 5 bases lay between the germline ends.

The chain couples TRBV6-5 to TRBJ2-2; D not certain. The CDR3 is made up of 14 amino acids. Between the trimmed V and J ends, which lost 2 bases and 1 base, there was a span of 5 bases. Germline V gene sequence: CDR1 MNHEY, CDR2 SVGAGI. CDR3 sequence reads: CASSYERNTGELFF. In DNA, the CDR3 is TGTGCCAGCAGTTACGAGCGGAACACCGGGGAGCTGTTTTTT.

A word on this clonotype: One junction end disagrees with the germline gene, perhaps due to a read error. V gene TRBV7-7 combines with J gene TRBJ1-5; D call uncertain. The CDR3 runs 14 residues. Germline V CDR1 and CDR2: SSHAT, FNYEAQ (reference sequence). Here the CDR3 DNA reads TGCGCCAGCAGCCAAGGGTCTCGGAATCAGCCCCAGCATTTT. Amino acid sequence: CASSQGSRNQPQHF.